This T cell receptor (beta chain) is drawn from a study of OX40 agonist ivuxolimab in advanced cancers. Across the study: The eligibility criteria allowed prior anti-PD-1, anti-PD-L1 or anti-CTLA-4 therapy, and around 40% had some. Findings and caveats of the study: People who partly responded at 0.1-3.0 mg/kg had some of the least clonal expansion seen. Some nonresponders additionally presented with little normalized T-cell clonal expansion.

Remarks on this clone: Antigen unknown.

Data came from immunoSEQ multiplex PCR; TCRdb stores just in-frame clones and leaves some out. The sample contains 90,000 to 100,000 clones, about four fifths of which appear only once. The germline V gene has CDR1 SGHNT and CDR2 YENEEA. The CDR3 spans 13 residues. The V and J ends lost 3 bases and 5 bases, in that order; junction bases with no gene match: 2. This TCR came from an adult with an advanced solid tumor such as melanoma, head and neck, liver or kidney cancer. This rearrangement joins TRBV11-3 to TRBJ2-5, with TRBD1 matching over 8 bases. Sequences were derived from CD4+ or CD8+ T cells sorted from blood, sampled in a trial of the OX40 agonist ivuxolimab. The CDR3 DNA sequence: TGTGCCAGCAGCTTGGGGGACAGGGAGACCCAGTACTTC. Its translation is CASSLGDRETQYF.